These T cell receptor beta chains were read from a single sample in a study of response to subunit inactivated influenza vaccine. TCRdb redid the calling of the RT-PCR reads with MiXCR, one entry per CDR3 protein. The sample yields 500,000 to 600,000 distinct CDR3 sequences, about 7.6% seen once. This specimen was PBMCs from blood, taken less than 30 months after vaccination. The receptors derive from a man aged 50 to 75 who received an inactivated influenza vaccine. CDR3s include the opening cysteine and the closing phenylalanine or tryptophan. Each record gives: J gene, V gene, CDR3 protein.

j_gene: TRBJ1-5; v_gene: TRBV15; CDR3aa: CATSTEGENNQPQHF
j_gene: TRBJ2-2; v_gene: TRBV27; CDR3aa: CASSFWADDPNTGELFF
j_gene: TRBJ1-2; v_gene: TRBV4-3; CDR3aa: CASSQDWREGGYTF
j_gene: TRBJ2-1; v_gene: TRBV11-2; CDR3aa: CASSSLTGTSYNEQFF
j_gene: TRBJ2-7; v_gene: TRBV7-6; CDR3aa: CASSLAGQGREQYF
j_gene: TRBJ2-7; v_gene: TRBV28; CDR3aa: CASRRQGGTYEQYF
j_gene: TRBJ2-5; v_gene: TRBV7-6; CDR3aa: CASSFLREGETQYF
j_gene: TRBJ2-6; v_gene: TRBV20-1; CDR3aa: CSARTQDRGLTYSGANVLTF
j_gene: TRBJ1-1; v_gene: TRBV11-2; CDR3aa: CASSFVSRATEAFF
j_gene: TRBJ2-4; v_gene: TRBV4-1; CDR3aa: CASSRGGPNIQYF
j_gene: TRBJ2-1; v_gene: TRBV18; CDR3aa: CASSPKTGYNEQFF
j_gene: TRBJ1-1; v_gene: TRBV7-9; CDR3aa: CASSLVRGFDTEAFF
j_gene: TRBJ2-3; v_gene: TRBV11-2; CDR3aa: CASSLTTGFSTDTQYF
j_gene: TRBJ2-1; v_gene: TRBV11-2; CDR3aa: CASSSQGEAGGLYNEQFF
j_gene: TRBJ2-1; v_gene: TRBV4-2; CDR3aa: CASSQGTSGGSYNEQFF
j_gene: TRBJ2-3; v_gene: TRBV20-1; CDR3aa: CSARQERTWGFTDTQYF
j_gene: TRBJ2-3; v_gene: TRBV5-1; CDR3aa: CASSFRDLQYF
j_gene: TRBJ1-5; v_gene: TRBV27; CDR3aa: CASRRSGYNQPQHF